One sample yielded the 28 T cell receptor beta chains listed below, sequenced in a study of blood T cell repertoires in COVID-19. Using immunoSEQ multiplex PCR, the repertoire was profiled, and TCRdb retains in-frame clones only, with some absent. The sample carries a few hundred thousand clones, 75% to 90% recorded once. The specimen was PBMCs or T cells enriched from blood (not recorded which). The receptor source for this set is a young man who had recovered from COVID-19.

V usage is TRBV4-2 and J usage is TRBJ2-1; TRBD2 matches 10 bases. CDR1 and CDR2 (germline): LGHNA, YNFKEQ. J lost 8 bases, V lost 8 bases, and 6 bases had no gene match. CDR3 length: 13 residues. The CDR3 region has the DNA TGTGCCAGCGAACTAGCGGGATCAGATGAGCAGTTCTTC. Amino acid sequence: CASELAGSDEQFF.

The chain links TRBV28 to TRBJ2-7, with 7 bases lining up with TRBD1. Unmatched junction bases numbered 14, after V lost 6 bases and J lost 3 bases. Germline V gene data show CDR1 as MDHEN and CDR2 as SYDVKM. The CDR3 is 16 amino acids. This CDR3 is CASSPKDRSFFYEQYF. DNA of the CDR3: TGTGCCAGCAGCCCCAAGGACAGGAGCTTTTTCTACGAGCAGTACTTC.

The gene calls are TRBV7-9 and TRBJ1-6; D possibly corresponds to TRBD1 (5 bases). Trimming removed 3 bases from V and 10 bases from J, with 13 bases in between. Germline V gives CDR1 SEHNR, CDR2 FQNEAQ (reference sequence). The CDR3 has 14 residues. The CDR3 DNA is TGTGCCAGCAGCTTGACGGGGGAAGGATCACCCCTCCACTTT. It is translated as CASSLTGEGSPLHF.

This chain connects TRBV30 to TRBJ1-4; D is possibly TRBD1 (5 bases). Trimming removed 0 bases at V and 8 bases at J, with 10 bases between. The V gene's germline CDR1 is GTSNPN and CDR2 SVGIG (reference sequence). The CDR3 is made up of 13 amino acids. The CDR3 here is CAWSVQGGEKLFF. The CDR3, as DNA: TGTGCCTGGAGTGTGCAGGGAGGCGAAAAACTGTTTTTT.

The chain links TRBV5-1 to TRBJ2-3, with TRBD1 identical over 11 bases. Trimming removed 4 bases from V and 3 bases from J; junction bases left unmatched: 7. The germline CDR1 and CDR2 sequences are SGHRS and YFSETQ. CDR3 length: 16 amino acids. CDR3 loop: CASSGGQGAGTDTQYF. The CDR3 bases are TGCGCCAGCAGCGGAGGACAGGGGGCAGGTACAGATACGCAGTATTTT.

V is TRBV14 and J is TRBJ2-1, with TRBD2 identical over 7 bases. Per the germline V gene, CDR1 is SGHDN and CDR2 is FVKESK. This CDR3 contains 16 residues. The J segment lost 5 bases and the V segment lost 1 base, leaving 8 bases of the junction unmatched. The CDR3 here is CASSQAGTTANNEQFF. The CDR3 DNA reads TGTGCCAGCAGCCAAGCCGGGACTACCGCCAACAATGAGCAGTTCTTC.

The chain recombines TRBV7-2 with TRBJ2-5, with D possibly TRBD1 on 5 matching bases. CDR3 length: 14 residues. Trimming removed 3 bases at V and 7 bases at J, with 15 bases between. From germline, CDR1 is SGHTA and CDR2 FQGNSA. In DNA, the CDR3 is TGTGCCAGCAGCTTGAAGACAGCTAGGGGGACCCAGTACTTC. This gives the protein CASSLKTARGTQYF.

This chain links TRBV28 with TRBJ2-6; 7 bases map to TRBD1. J was trimmed by 0 bases and V by 4 bases; bases with no gene match: 12. Per the germline V gene, CDR1 is MDHEN and CDR2 is SYDVKM. This CDR3 is 19 amino acids long. The CDR3, as DNA: TGTGCCAGCAGTTATCAATCGGGGACAGACGACTCTGGGGCCAACGTCCTGACTTTC. Translation: CASSYQSGTDDSGANVLTF.

This chain joins TRBV5-1 and TRBJ1-3; 7 positions match TRBD1. The length of the CDR3 is 15 residues. Unmatched junction bases numbered 2, after V lost 2 bases and J lost 0 bases. Germline CDR1 reads SGHRS; CDR2 reads YFSETQ. The DNA of the CDR3 is TGCGCCAGCAGCTTCACAGGGGACTCTGGAAACACCATATATTTT. This codes for CASSFTGDSGNTIYF.

Concerning this clone itself: At one end the junction does not follow the germline gene, possibly because of a read error. The chain links TRBV6-1 to TRBJ2-7, with 7 bases lining up with TRBD1. The length of the CDR3 is 15 residues. Germline V gene data show CDR1 as MNHNS and CDR2 as SASEGT. The CDR3 reads CASIEFRQGSYEQYF. The CDR3 DNA sequence: TGTGCCAGCATTGAATTTAGACAGGGTTCCTACGAGCAGTACTTC.

This clone was seen more than once but under ten times. The V and J genes are TRBV7-9 and TRBJ1-2, with D perhaps TRBD1 (5 bases). The length of the CDR3 is 11 residues. With 5 bases removed from V and 14 bases from J, the gap between germline ends came to 15 bases. Germline CDR1 SEHNR, CDR2 FQNEAQ (reference sequence). Here the CDR3 reads CASSPTTGSTF. Here the CDR3 DNA reads TGTGCCAGCAGCCCGACCACAGGAAGTACCTTC.

This clone appeared a single time. The chain joins TRBV10-3 to TRBJ2-3; D remains ambiguous. Germline CDR1 reads ENHRY; CDR2 reads SYGVKD. V lost 2 bases to trimming and J lost 1 base, with 10 bases between them. This CDR3 is built from 15 residues. CDR3 bases: TGTGCCATCAGTGAGACAGATTCTCGCACAGATACGCAGTATTTT. It translates to CAISETDSRTDTQYF.

The chain employs TRBV29-1 and TRBJ1-5, with 7 bases lining up with TRBD1. The V and J ends lost 7 bases and 2 bases, in that order; junction bases with no gene match: 2. Germline V CDR1 and CDR2: SQVTM, ANQGSEA. The CDR3 runs to 12 residues. The CDR3 nucleotides read TGCAGCGCGGGACAGCGCAATCAGCCCCAGCATTTT. Its translation is CSAGQRNQPQHF.

The chain joins TRBV7-8 to TRBJ2-6; 9 positions agree with TRBD1. J gave up 4 bases and V 5 bases, and 6 bases lay outside the gene matches. The CDR3 covers 16 residues. The germline V gene encodes CDR1 SGHVS and CDR2 FQNEAQ. This CDR3 is CASSPGQGIGANVLTF. In nucleotides, the CDR3 is TGTGCCAGCAGCCCAGGACAGGGGATAGGGGCCAACGTCCTGACTTTC. The complete variable domain, with remaining parts taken from reference TRBV7-8 and TRBJ2-6, reads GAGVSQSPRYKVAKRGQDVALRCDPISGHVSLFWYQQALGQGPEFLTYFQNEAQLDKSGLPSDRFFAERPEGSVSTLKIQRTQQEDSAVYLCASSPGQGIGANVLTFGAGSRLTVL.

The chain combines TRBV6-2 or TRBV6-3 with TRBJ1-2; the D gene is possibly TRBD1 (6 bases). The CDR3 has 16 amino acids. V gave up 2 bases and J gave up 1 base, with 14 bases separating them. Germline V gene data show CDR1 as MNHEY and CDR2 as SVGEGT. CDR3 residues: CASSYAKTGGNYGYTF. In DNA, the CDR3 is TGTGCCAGCAGTTACGCGAAGACAGGAGGTAACTATGGCTACACCTTC.

This sequence joins TRBV5-1 and TRBJ2-1; D call uncertain. The CDR3 consists of 12 residues. Trimming took 0 bases from V and 9 from J, leaving 7 bases between them. Germline-derived CDR1 and CDR2 are SGHRS and YFSETQ. This CDR3 is CASSLEAGEQFF. CDR3 DNA: TGCGCCAGCAGCTTGGAAGCTGGTGAGCAGTTCTTC.

The V and J genes are TRBV19 and TRBJ2-1; weak D call: TRBD1 (6 bases). This CDR3 spans 13 amino acids. The germline V gene has CDR1 LNHDA and CDR2 SQIVND (reference sequence). V was shortened by 6 bases and J by 4 bases, with 10 bases between the two germline ends. The DNA of the CDR3 is TGTGCCAGTAGCACGGACAGATACAATGAGCAGTTCTTC. As protein: CASSTDRYNEQFF.

The genes are TRBV2 and TRBJ1-4; 7 bases line up with TRBD1. The CDR3 totals 15 residues. Per the germline V gene, CDR1 is SNHLY and CDR2 is FYNNEI. J gave up 5 bases and V 5 bases, and 8 bases lay outside the gene matches. The CDR3 reads CASSYDRAKNEKLFF. CDR3 nucleotide sequence: TGTGCCAGCAGTTATGACAGGGCCAAAAATGAAAAACTGTTTTTT.

The CDR3 nucleotides are TGCAGCGTTACCGGGACATCGGTCAACAATGAGCAGTTCTTC. Translating it yields CSVTGTSVNNEQFF. The V and J genes are TRBV29-1 and TRBJ2-1; a weak D match, TRBD1 (6 bases). The CDR3 is 14 residues long. Germline-derived CDR1 and CDR2 are SQVTM and ANQGSEA. V lost 5 bases, J lost 5 bases, and 16 bases lay in between.

The gene calls are TRBV5-1 and TRBJ2-3; 7 bases agree with TRBD2. The CDR3 spans 17 residues. J was trimmed by 4 bases and V by 4 bases; bases with no gene match: 15. Germline CDR1 is SGHRS and CDR2 is YFSETQ. The chain's CDR3 is CASSPGLTSRSPDTQYF. The CDR3 region has the DNA TGCGCCAGCAGCCCAGGACTGACTAGCCGGAGTCCAGATACGCAGTATTTT.

This clone was seen only a few times. CDR3: CASSPKTSGRASDDEQFF. Written as DNA, the CDR3 is TGTGCCAGCTCACCAAAGACTAGCGGGAGGGCCTCGGACGATGAGCAGTTCTTC. The chain uses TRBV18 and TRBJ2-1; 14 bases fit TRBD2. This CDR3 is built from 18 residues. J was trimmed by 8 bases and V by 2 bases; bases with no gene match: 11. CDR1 KGHSH and CDR2 LQKENI come from the germline V gene. The whole variable domain, remainder taken from reference TRBV18 and TRBJ2-1, is NAGVMQNPRHLVRRRGQEARLRCSPMKGHSHVYWYRQLPEEGLKFMVYLQKENIIDESGMPKERFSAEFPKEGPSILRIQQVVRGDSAAYFCASSPKTSGRASDDEQFFGPGTRLTVL.

This chain uses TRBV18 with TRBJ1-2, with D unresolved. The V and J ends lost 2 bases and 5 bases respectively, with 18 bases between them. The germline gives CDR1 KGHSH, CDR2 LQKENI. This CDR3 is built from 16 residues. In nucleotides, the CDR3 is TGTGCCAGCTCACCAGGCATTAACAGCCAGGCATATGGCTACACCTTC. It specifies CASSPGINSQAYGYTF.

The chain employs TRBV20-1 and TRBJ1-2; D might be TRBD1 (5 bases). This CDR3 is 14 amino acids long. Germline CDR1 is DFQATT and CDR2 is SNEGSKA (reference sequence). Between the trimmed V and J ends, which lost 3 bases and 4 bases, there was a span of 15 bases. The CDR3 protein is CSASDSSHPYGYTF. Here the CDR3 DNA reads TGCAGTGCTAGTGACAGTTCCCACCCCTATGGCTACACCTTC.

This chain connects TRBV28 to TRBJ1-3; tentative D call: TRBD1 (6 bases). Germline-derived CDR1 and CDR2 are MDHEN and SYDVKM. With 3 bases removed from V and 3 bases from J, the gap between germline ends came to 6 bases. There are 13 residues in the CDR3. CDR3 sequence reads: CASSLGHGNTIYF. The CDR3, as DNA: TGTGCCAGCAGTTTGGGACATGGAAACACCATATATTTT.

The rearrangement uses TRBV28 and TRBJ2-3, with TRBD1 as a possible D gene (5 bases). CDR1 MDHEN and CDR2 SYDVKM come from the germline V gene. V lost 7 bases and J lost 1, with 15 bases in between. The length of the CDR3 is 15 residues. The CDR3 loop reads CASTPPKGRTDTQYF. CDR3 in DNA: TGTGCCAGCACCCCCCCCAAGGGGCGCACAGATACGCAGTATTTT. Supplemented by reference TRBV28 and TRBJ2-3, the full variable domain reads DVKVTQSSRYLVKRTGEKVFLECVQDMDHENMFWYRQDPGLGLRLIYFSYDVKMKEKGDIPEGYSVSREKKERFSLILESASTNQTSMYLCASTPPKGRTDTQYFGPGTRLTVL.

The CDR3 DNA reads TGTGCCAGCAGCCCCCCCGGGACAGGGGTCCACGAGCAGTACTTC. Translated: CASSPPGTGVHEQYF. The chain employs TRBV7-6 and TRBJ2-7, with 10 positions matching TRBD1. Per the germline V gene, CDR1 is SGHVS and CDR2 is FNYEAQ. The length of the CDR3 is 15 residues. V dropped 5 bases and J dropped 5; count of bases not matched to a gene: 9.

CDR3 in amino acids: CASSSLRRGGLRGGETQYF. CDR3 sequence (DNA): TGTGCCAGCAGCTCCCTCCGGCGGGGGGGCCTGAGAGGGGGAGAGACCCAGTACTTC. The chain recombines TRBV11-2 with TRBJ2-5; 9 bases fit TRBD2. V was pared by 4 bases and J by 4 bases, with 19 bases of the junction left unmatched. This CDR3 spans 19 amino acids. CDR1 and CDR2 from the germline V gene are SGHAT and FQNNGV.

V usage is TRBV3-1 (or the pseudogene TRBV3-2) and J usage is TRBJ2-3, with 8 bases lining up with TRBD2. The V and J ends lost 1 base and 0 bases, in that order; junction bases with no gene match: 12. Germline CDR1 reads LGHDT; CDR2 reads YNNKEL (reference sequence). This CDR3 has 19 amino acids. CDR3 bases: TGTGCCAGCAGCCAAGCCTTGGCTAGCGGGCCGGCTAGCACAGATACGCAGTATTTT. As protein: CASSQALASGPASTDTQYF.